This T cell receptor (beta chain) was found in a study of early T cells in non-severe SARS-CoV-2 infection. The table lists this clonotype with many counts. From the 5' RACE reads, TCRdb called clonotypes with MiXCR, one entry per CDR3 protein. The repertoire consists of approximately 77,000 distinct CDR3 sequences, with about an eighth occurring once and the leading ten covering about 3%. The CDR3 length is 16 residues. Germline CDR1 reads MNHEY; CDR2 reads SMNVEV (reference sequence). With 8 bases clipped from V and 2 bases from J, the junction kept 14 bases outside the gene matches. V is TRBV27 and J is TRBJ2-7, with 8 bases that match TRBD2. The source is an adult who was a healthcare worker with PCR-confirmed SARS-CoV-2 infection or an uninfected control (not recorded which). The sample comprised whole blood. The CDR3 reads CASLPGGGAVTYEQYF. The CDR3 DNA sequence: TGTGCCAGCCTCCCGGGAGGGGGGGCGGTAACCTACGAGCAGTACTTC.